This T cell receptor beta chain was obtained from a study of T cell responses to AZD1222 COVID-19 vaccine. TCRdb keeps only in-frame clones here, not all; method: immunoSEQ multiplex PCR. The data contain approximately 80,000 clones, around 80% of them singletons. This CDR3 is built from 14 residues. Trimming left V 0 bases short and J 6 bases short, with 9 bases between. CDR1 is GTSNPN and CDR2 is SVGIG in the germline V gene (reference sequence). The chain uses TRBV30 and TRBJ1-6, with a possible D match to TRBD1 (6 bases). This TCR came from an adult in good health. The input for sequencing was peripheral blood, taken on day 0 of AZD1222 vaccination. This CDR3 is CAWSVLGGNSPLHF. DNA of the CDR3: TGTGCCTGGAGTGTACTAGGGGGTAATTCACCCCTCCACTTT.